This is a list of T cell receptor beta chains from one sample in a study of T cells after posttransplantation cyclophosphamide. Clones were sequenced by immunoSEQ multiplex PCR, and TCRdb holds only the in-frame ones, with some missing. The repertoire has under 4,000 clones, none seen only once; the ten largest take around 28%. Specimen: PBMCs, collected 84 days after allogeneic stem cell transplant with posttransplant cyclophosphamide. These receptors were taken from a female patient aged 35 to 55 who received an allogeneic stem cell transplant from a related donor, was CMV-positive, and had no GVHD. A share of the T cells may be of graft donor origin. Each CDR3 is given with its conserved first and last residue. Fields, in order: clone size, D gene, J gene, V gene, CDR3 DNA, CDR3 protein. A D gene is named only where the DNA matches it firmly. Where a row states a size, it is once, few, many or the class of an expanded clone; other rows omit it.

clone_size: medium-sized; d_call: TRBD1; j_call: TRBJ1-2; v_call: TRBV12-3/TRBV12-4; cdr3_nt: TGTGCCAGCAGTTTTGAGGGGGACAGACCTTTACGGGGCTACACCTTC; cdr3_aa: CASSFEGDRPLRGYTF
clone_size: many; d_call: NA; j_call: TRBJ1-1; v_call: TRBV19; cdr3_nt: TGTGCCAGTAGAAGGGGCACTGAAGCTTTCTTT; cdr3_aa: CASRRGTEAFF
clone_size: many; d_call: TRBD1; j_call: TRBJ1-1; v_call: TRBV19; cdr3_nt: TGTGCCAGTAGTATGGGACAGGGGGCTTACACTGAAGCTTTCTTT; cdr3_aa: CASSMGQGAYTEAFF
clone_size: many; d_call: TRBD2; j_call: TRBJ2-1; v_call: TRBV4-3; cdr3_nt: TGCGCCAGCAGCCAGGGGGCAGCGGGGGGGACTTGGAATGAGCAGTTCTTC; cdr3_aa: CASSQGAAGGTWNEQFF
clone_size: many; d_call: TRBD1; j_call: TRBJ1-2; v_call: TRBV5-1; cdr3_nt: TGCGCCAGCAGCCCGGGAGGGGGCGCGAGCTATGGCTACACCTTC; cdr3_aa: CASSPGGGASYGYTF
clone_size: many; d_call: NA; j_call: TRBJ2-1; v_call: TRBV19; cdr3_nt: TGTGCCAGTAGTATAGACCTCCGGGGCAATGAGCAGTTCTTC; cdr3_aa: CASSIDLRGNEQFF
clone_size: medium-sized; d_call: TRBD1; j_call: TRBJ1-2; v_call: TRBV25-1; cdr3_nt: TGTGCCAGCAGCAGGGGGCTGGGCTATGGCTACACCTTC; cdr3_aa: CASSRGLGYGYTF
clone_size: NA; d_call: NA; j_call: TRBJ2-3; v_call: TRBV5-1; cdr3_nt: TGCGCCAGCAGCTTGGTGGAGGGGACAGATACGCAGTATTTT; cdr3_aa: CASSLVEGTDTQYF
clone_size: many; d_call: NA; j_call: TRBJ2-6; v_call: TRBV4-3; cdr3_nt: TGCGCCAGCAGCCCCTCCACAGCAAGCGGTGGGGCCAACGTCCTGACTTTC; cdr3_aa: CASSPSTASGGANVLTF
clone_size: medium-sized; d_call: NA; j_call: TRBJ2-7; v_call: TRBV7-9; cdr3_nt: TGTGCCAGCAGCTTTGTCAGGGGTGGCGAGCAGTACTTC; cdr3_aa: CASSFVRGGEQYF
clone_size: many; d_call: NA; j_call: TRBJ1-2; v_call: TRBV10-3; cdr3_nt: TGTGCCATCGGCACAGATAATCCCTATGGCTACACCTTC; cdr3_aa: CAIGTDNPYGYTF
clone_size: many; d_call: TRBD1; j_call: TRBJ1-1; v_call: TRBV19; cdr3_nt: TGTGCCAGTAGTGCACCGGGACAGGTCATCACTGAAGCTTTCTTT; cdr3_aa: CASSAPGQVITEAFF
clone_size: many; d_call: TRBD1; j_call: TRBJ1-2; v_call: TRBV5-1; cdr3_nt: TGCGCCAGCAGCTTGGCGGGAGGACAGGGAACAAGGGGCTACACCTTC; cdr3_aa: CASSLAGGQGTRGYTF
clone_size: many; d_call: NA; j_call: TRBJ1-2; v_call: TRBV6-5; cdr3_nt: TGTGCCAGCAGTTACTCTGCGAGTTATGGCTACACCTTC; cdr3_aa: CASSYSASYGYTF
clone_size: many; d_call: NA; j_call: TRBJ2-7; v_call: TRBV7-2; cdr3_nt: TGTGCCAGCAGCCCGACGACAGGCCCCTACGAGCAGTACTTC; cdr3_aa: CASSPTTGPYEQYF
clone_size: many; d_call: NA; j_call: TRBJ1-5; v_call: TRBV2; cdr3_nt: TGTGCCAGCAGTGTCGGGGAGTACAGCAATCAGCCCCAGCATTTT; cdr3_aa: CASSVGEYSNQPQHF
clone_size: many; d_call: NA; j_call: TRBJ2-1; v_call: TRBV6-5; cdr3_nt: TGTGCCAGCAGCTCAGCCTACAATGAGCAGTTCTTC; cdr3_aa: CASSSAYNEQFF
clone_size: many; d_call: TRBD2; j_call: TRBJ2-3; v_call: TRBV5-6; cdr3_nt: TGTGCCAGCAGCTATGGACTAGCAGATACGCAGTATTTT; cdr3_aa: CASSYGLADTQYF
clone_size: many; d_call: TRBD2; j_call: TRBJ2-4; v_call: TRBV7-6; cdr3_nt: TGTGCCAGCAGCTCTTTTAGCGGGGGCGTGTCCAAAAACATTCAGTACTTC; cdr3_aa: CASSSFSGGVSKNIQYF
clone_size: NA; d_call: TRBD2; j_call: TRBJ2-2; v_call: TRBV6-5; cdr3_nt: TGTGCCACCAATCGGGCGGGAGCGAACACCGGGGAGCTGTTTTTT; cdr3_aa: CATNRAGANTGELFF
clone_size: few; d_call: TRBD2; j_call: TRBJ2-5; v_call: TRBV11-2; cdr3_nt: TGTGCCAGCAGCGGAAAGTTGGGACTAGCCACGGCCCAGTACTTC; cdr3_aa: CASSGKLGLATAQYF
clone_size: medium-sized; d_call: TRBD1; j_call: TRBJ1-2; v_call: TRBV7-8; cdr3_nt: TGTGCCAGCAGCACTCGTGCATCCGGGACAGGGGACTATGGCTACACCTTC; cdr3_aa: CASSTRASGTGDYGYTF
clone_size: many; d_call: NA; j_call: TRBJ1-6; v_call: TRBV12-3/TRBV12-4; cdr3_nt: TGTGCCACTTCGAAGGGCTCCTATAATTCACCCCTCCACTTT; cdr3_aa: CATSKGSYNSPLHF
clone_size: many; d_call: TRBD2; j_call: TRBJ2-3; v_call: TRBV2; cdr3_nt: TGTGCCAGCACCGGACTAGACCCCACAGATACGCAGTATTTT; cdr3_aa: CASTGLDPTDTQYF
clone_size: many; d_call: NA; j_call: TRBJ1-3; v_call: TRBV27; cdr3_nt: TGTGCCAGCAGACAGTCTCTAGGAAACACCATATATTTT; cdr3_aa: CASRQSLGNTIYF
clone_size: many; d_call: TRBD1; j_call: TRBJ2-7; v_call: TRBV9; cdr3_nt: TGTGCCAGTTGTTTCAAACAGGGGACGGCCTACGAGCAGTACTTC; cdr3_aa: CASCFKQGTAYEQYF
clone_size: many; d_call: NA; j_call: TRBJ2-1; v_call: TRBV11-2; cdr3_nt: TGTGCCAGCAGCCCGGTCGGGACTTTTCTCTACAATGAGCAGTTCTTC; cdr3_aa: CASSPVGTFLYNEQFF
clone_size: many; d_call: TRBD1; j_call: TRBJ1-1; v_call: TRBV19; cdr3_nt: TGTGCCAGTAGTATAAGGGGACAGGGAAACACTGAAGCTTTCTTT; cdr3_aa: CASSIRGQGNTEAFF
clone_size: few; d_call: NA; j_call: TRBJ2-2; v_call: TRBV9; cdr3_nt: TGTGCCAGCAGCGTAGAAGCGTCCCCTAACACCGGGGAGCTGTTTTTT; cdr3_aa: CASSVEASPNTGELFF
clone_size: many; d_call: TRBD1; j_call: TRBJ2-1; v_call: TRBV5-6; cdr3_nt: TGTGCCAGCAGCTTATTCGGGACAGGGGGCAATGAGCAGTTCTTC; cdr3_aa: CASSLFGTGGNEQFF
clone_size: medium-sized; d_call: NA; j_call: TRBJ1-2; v_call: TRBV19; cdr3_nt: TGTGCCAGTAGTCCGACAGAGGATCGGTATGGCTACACCTTC; cdr3_aa: CASSPTEDRYGYTF
clone_size: many; d_call: TRBD2; j_call: TRBJ2-7; v_call: TRBV4-1; cdr3_nt: TGCGCCAGCAGCCGGTTAAGTAGCGGGGACCTTTACGAGCAGTACTTC; cdr3_aa: CASSRLSSGDLYEQYF
clone_size: many; d_call: NA; j_call: TRBJ1-2; v_call: TRBV5-1; cdr3_nt: TGCGCCAGCAGGACTGTGGATGGATATGGCTACACCTTC; cdr3_aa: CASRTVDGYGYTF
clone_size: NA; d_call: TRBD2; j_call: TRBJ2-3; v_call: TRBV11-2; cdr3_nt: TGTGCCAGCAGCTCCGGACTAGCGTCGACTAGCACAGATACGCAGTATTTT; cdr3_aa: CASSSGLASTSTDTQYF
clone_size: many; d_call: NA; j_call: TRBJ2-7; v_call: TRBV9; cdr3_nt: TGTGCCAGCAGCATCAAACAGGAGACGGCCTACGAGCAGTACTTC; cdr3_aa: CASSIKQETAYEQYF
clone_size: many; d_call: TRBD1; j_call: TRBJ2-7; v_call: TRBV5-1; cdr3_nt: TGCGCCAGCAGCGCTTACAGGGGCGCACTTTCCTACGAGCAGTACTTC; cdr3_aa: CASSAYRGALSYEQYF
clone_size: many; d_call: TRBD1; j_call: TRBJ2-3; v_call: TRBV7-7; cdr3_nt: TGTGCCAGCAGCCGGACAGGGGAGGAAGCAGATACGCAGTATTTT; cdr3_aa: CASSRTGEEADTQYF
clone_size: many; d_call: NA; j_call: TRBJ1-5; v_call: TRBV5-6; cdr3_nt: TGTGCCAGCAGCTTGTCCGGGGGAGACAATCAGCCCCAGCATTTT; cdr3_aa: CASSLSGGDNQPQHF
clone_size: many; d_call: NA; j_call: TRBJ1-6; v_call: TRBV5-4; cdr3_nt: TGTGCCAGCAGCTCATTCCAGCAAAGCGATTCACCCCTCCACTTT; cdr3_aa: CASSSFQQSDSPLHF
clone_size: many; d_call: NA; j_call: TRBJ2-2; v_call: TRBV19; cdr3_nt: TGTGCCAGTAATTCCGGACTGAACACCGGGGAGCTGTTTTTT; cdr3_aa: CASNSGLNTGELFF
clone_size: NA; d_call: NA; j_call: TRBJ1-1; v_call: TRBV5-1; cdr3_nt: TGCGCCAGCAGCTTGGAGGGGGTTAGAGGCACTGAAGCTTTCTTT; cdr3_aa: CASSLEGVRGTEAFF
clone_size: NA; d_call: TRBD1; j_call: TRBJ2-7; v_call: TRBV9; cdr3_nt: TGTGCCAGTATTTTCGGACAGGGGACGGCATACGAGCAGTACTTC; cdr3_aa: CASIFGQGTAYEQYF
clone_size: many; d_call: TRBD1; j_call: TRBJ2-1; v_call: TRBV19; cdr3_nt: TGTGCCAGTAGTCCCGGACAGGGGGCCACGCGGCGATCCTACAATGAGCAGTTCTTC; cdr3_aa: CASSPGQGATRRSYNEQFF
clone_size: many; d_call: NA; j_call: TRBJ2-7; v_call: TRBV12-5; cdr3_nt: TGTGCTAGTGGTTTAACCGATATGGCTTTCTACGAGCAGTACTTC; cdr3_aa: CASGLTDMAFYEQYF
clone_size: many; d_call: TRBD1; j_call: TRBJ2-7; v_call: TRBV9; cdr3_nt: TGTGCCAGTAGCTTCGAACAGGGGACGGCCTACGAGCAGTACTTC; cdr3_aa: CASSFEQGTAYEQYF
clone_size: many; d_call: NA; j_call: TRBJ2-5; v_call: TRBV11-2; cdr3_nt: TGTGCCAGCAGCTTACGGGCGGGGCTTAACCCGGAGGAGACCCAGTACTTC; cdr3_aa: CASSLRAGLNPEETQYF
clone_size: many; d_call: NA; j_call: TRBJ2-7; v_call: TRBV10-3; cdr3_nt: TGTGCCATCAGTACCCTAAAATCCTACGAGCAGTACTTC; cdr3_aa: CAISTLKSYEQYF
clone_size: many; d_call: TRBD1; j_call: TRBJ1-2; v_call: TRBV7-2; cdr3_nt: TGTGCCAGCAGCTTAACGGGACAGGACTATGGCTACACCTTC; cdr3_aa: CASSLTGQDYGYTF
clone_size: many; d_call: NA; j_call: TRBJ2-7; v_call: TRBV5-1; cdr3_nt: TGCGCCAGCAGCTTGCAGGCAGAACTCTACGAGCAGTACTTC; cdr3_aa: CASSLQAELYEQYF
clone_size: many; d_call: TRBD2; j_call: TRBJ2-3; v_call: TRBV6-4; cdr3_nt: TGTGCCAGCAGCGCCGAGCGGGGGGGCCCAGATACGCAGTATTTT; cdr3_aa: CASSAERGGPDTQYF
clone_size: few; d_call: NA; j_call: TRBJ2-5; v_call: TRBV6-1; cdr3_nt: TGTGCCAGCAGTGCAGGAGGGTGGGAGACCCAGTACTTC; cdr3_aa: CASSAGGWETQYF
clone_size: few; d_call: TRBD1; j_call: TRBJ2-7; v_call: TRBV29-1; cdr3_nt: TGCAGCGTTGAAGCCCCGGGACAGGGAATCTACGAACAGTACTTC; cdr3_aa: CSVEAPGQGIYEQYF
clone_size: many; d_call: TRBD2; j_call: TRBJ2-3; v_call: TRBV5-1; cdr3_nt: TGCGCCAGCAGCTCCTTTCCCGGGACTAGCGGGGAAATACCCACAGATACGCAGTATTTT; cdr3_aa: CASSSFPGTSGEIPTDTQYF
clone_size: many; d_call: NA; j_call: TRBJ1-6; v_call: TRBV11-2; cdr3_nt: TGTGCCAGCAGCTTAGTCGGCGGGGAGTCACCCCTCCACTTT; cdr3_aa: CASSLVGGESPLHF
clone_size: many; d_call: NA; j_call: TRBJ2-7; v_call: TRBV5-1; cdr3_nt: TGCGCCAGCAGCCTGGAAACGGCCTACGAGCAGTACTTC; cdr3_aa: CASSLETAYEQYF
clone_size: many; d_call: NA; j_call: TRBJ2-7; v_call: TRBV11-2; cdr3_nt: TGTGCCAGCACCCACCGGGGATCCTACGAGCAGTACTTC; cdr3_aa: CASTHRGSYEQYF
clone_size: many; d_call: NA; j_call: TRBJ2-5; v_call: TRBV9; cdr3_nt: TGTGCCAGCAGCGGAGGGGGTGGAGAGACCCAGTACTTC; cdr3_aa: CASSGGGGETQYF
clone_size: many; d_call: TRBD1; j_call: TRBJ1-5; v_call: TRBV19; cdr3_nt: TGTGCCAGTAGTATAGTAGGGACAGGGGGCAGTCAGCCCCAGCATTTT; cdr3_aa: CASSIVGTGGSQPQHF
clone_size: many; d_call: TRBD1; j_call: TRBJ2-7; v_call: TRBV6-5; cdr3_nt: TGTGCCAGCAGTTACTCCGGCGCCGGGACAGACCAGTACTTC; cdr3_aa: CASSYSGAGTDQYF